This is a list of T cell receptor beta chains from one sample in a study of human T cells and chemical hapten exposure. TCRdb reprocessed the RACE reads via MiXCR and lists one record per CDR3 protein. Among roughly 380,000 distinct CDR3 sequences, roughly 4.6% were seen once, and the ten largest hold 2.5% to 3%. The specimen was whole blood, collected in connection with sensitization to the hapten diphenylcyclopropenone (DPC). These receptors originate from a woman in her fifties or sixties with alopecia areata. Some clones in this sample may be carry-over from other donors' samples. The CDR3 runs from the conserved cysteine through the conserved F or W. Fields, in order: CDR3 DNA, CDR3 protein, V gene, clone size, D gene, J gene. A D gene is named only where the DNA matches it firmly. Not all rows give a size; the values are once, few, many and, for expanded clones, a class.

CDR3 DNA: TGTGCCAGCAGTGTCACGGGGGCGTGGGGTAATGAGCAGTTCTTC
CDR3 protein: CASSVTGAWGNEQFF
V gene: TRBV25-1
clone size: few
D gene: NA
J gene: TRBJ2-1

CDR3 DNA: TGTGCCAGCAGCGTCGGCACCTCTGGAAACACCATATATTTT
CDR3 protein: CASSVGTSGNTIYF
V gene: TRBV9
clone size: many
D gene: NA
J gene: TRBJ1-3

CDR3 DNA: TGTGCCATCTCAAGCGGGAGTAGCGGTGAGCAGTTCTTC
CDR3 protein: CAISSGSSGEQFF
V gene: TRBV10-3
clone size: many
D gene: TRBD2
J gene: TRBJ2-1

CDR3 DNA: TGTGCCAGCAGTCCTCCGGGACCGGCCGCGGATACGCAGTATTTT
CDR3 protein: CASSPPGPAADTQYF
V gene: TRBV12-3/TRBV12-4
clone size: NA
D gene: NA
J gene: TRBJ2-3

CDR3 DNA: TGTGCCAGCAGTCGACAGGTTACCACCGGGGAGCTGTTTTTT
CDR3 protein: CASSRQVTTGELFF
V gene: TRBV6-7
clone size: many
D gene: NA
J gene: TRBJ2-2

CDR3 DNA: TGTGCCAGCAGCTTGGGACAGGGGTCCTCTAGCACAGATACGCAGTATTTT
CDR3 protein: CASSLGQGSSSTDTQYF
V gene: TRBV7-2
clone size: NA
D gene: TRBD1
J gene: TRBJ2-3

CDR3 DNA: TGTGCCAGCAGCTTTGTAGGCAGTCGCTTATATGGCTACACCTTC
CDR3 protein: CASSFVGSRLYGYTF
V gene: TRBV5-4
clone size: few
D gene: NA
J gene: TRBJ1-2

CDR3 DNA: TGTGCCAGCAGACATGGCGACTACGAGCAGTACTTC
CDR3 protein: CASRHGDYEQYF
V gene: TRBV6-1
clone size: many
D gene: NA
J gene: TRBJ2-7

CDR3 DNA: TGTGCCAGCAGTTTAGGAGTCTGGCTAGCGGGAGCGACAGATACGCAGTATTTT
CDR3 protein: CASSLGVWLAGATDTQYF
V gene: TRBV6-5
clone size: many
D gene: TRBD2
J gene: TRBJ2-3

CDR3 DNA: TGCAGTGTACGAGCGGCGGGAGTAACCTACGAGCAGTACTTC
CDR3 protein: CSVRAAGVTYEQYF
V gene: TRBV20-1
clone size: NA
D gene: TRBD2
J gene: TRBJ2-7

CDR3 DNA: TGCAGCGTCGAAGCCGAAGGGGGCCAGTACTTC
CDR3 protein: CSVEAEGGQYF
V gene: TRBV29-1
clone size: many
D gene: NA
J gene: TRBJ2-5

CDR3 DNA: TGTGCCAGCACCCGGCGGGGGAGACAGGGACCCTTGGTGGGTTCACCCCTCCACTTT
CDR3 protein: CASTRRGRQGPLVGSPLHF
V gene: TRBV12-3/TRBV12-4
clone size: many
D gene: TRBD1
J gene: TRBJ1-6

CDR3 DNA: TGTGCTAGTGGTCAGACAGGGCTGGGAGGCTACACCTTC
CDR3 protein: CASGQTGLGGYTF
V gene: TRBV12-5
clone size: NA
D gene: TRBD1
J gene: TRBJ1-2

CDR3 DNA: TGCAGCGGGGAGCGGGGCGCGGGTGGCTACACCTTC
CDR3 protein: CSGERGAGGYTF
V gene: TRBV29-1
clone size: many
D gene: NA
J gene: TRBJ1-2

CDR3 DNA: TGTGCCAGCAGCCCCGTAGCAGATACGCAGTATTTT
CDR3 protein: CASSPVADTQYF
V gene: TRBV11-2
clone size: many
D gene: NA
J gene: TRBJ2-3

CDR3 DNA: TGTGCCAGCAGTTGGAGCAATGAAAAACTGTTTTTT
CDR3 protein: CASSWSNEKLFF
V gene: TRBV6-4
clone size: many
D gene: NA
J gene: TRBJ1-4

CDR3 DNA: TGTGCCAGCAGCCCTTCATCCTCGAGCACAGATACGCAGTATTTT
CDR3 protein: CASSPSSSSTDTQYF
V gene: TRBV3-1
clone size: many
D gene: NA
J gene: TRBJ2-3

CDR3 DNA: TGCGCCAGCAGCCAAGAACGACAGACAGATACGCAGTATTTT
CDR3 protein: CASSQERQTDTQYF
V gene: TRBV4-3
clone size: NA
D gene: NA
J gene: TRBJ2-3

CDR3 DNA: TGTGCCAGCAGCCGAATCTTACAGGGGACTGGCACAGATACGCAGTATTTT
CDR3 protein: CASSRILQGTGTDTQYF
V gene: TRBV11-2
clone size: few
D gene: NA
J gene: TRBJ2-3

CDR3 DNA: TGCGCCAGCAGCTGGACAGGGAGAAACACTGAAGCTTTCTTT
CDR3 protein: CASSWTGRNTEAFF
V gene: TRBV5-1
clone size: NA
D gene: TRBD1
J gene: TRBJ1-1

CDR3 DNA: TGTGCCAGCAGGTCAGGGACGGACTATGGCTACACCTTC
CDR3 protein: CASRSGTDYGYTF
V gene: TRBV9
clone size: many
D gene: NA
J gene: TRBJ1-2

CDR3 DNA: TGTGCCAGCAGTGAAGTTACAGGTCCGAACACTGAAGCTTTCTTT
CDR3 protein: CASSEVTGPNTEAFF
V gene: TRBV2
clone size: NA
D gene: NA
J gene: TRBJ1-1

CDR3 DNA: TGTGCCAGCTCACCTGGGGTAGCGGGAGGAAATGAGCAGTTCTTC
CDR3 protein: CASSPGVAGGNEQFF
V gene: TRBV18
clone size: few
D gene: TRBD2
J gene: TRBJ2-1

CDR3 DNA: TGCAGTGCTAGGTCTGAGGGCGAGCAGTACTTC
CDR3 protein: CSARSEGEQYF
V gene: TRBV20-1
clone size: many
D gene: NA
J gene: TRBJ2-7

CDR3 DNA: TGCGCCAGCAAGTCGGACAGGCCTCTTCCGGCTTTCTTT
CDR3 protein: CASKSDRPLPAFF
V gene: TRBV5-1
clone size: many
D gene: TRBD1
J gene: TRBJ1-1

CDR3 DNA: TGTGCCAGCAGCTTAGTCGCGGGAGGCCCTCCTAGCACAGATACGCAGTATTTT
CDR3 protein: CASSLVAGGPPSTDTQYF
V gene: TRBV7-7
clone size: many
D gene: TRBD2
J gene: TRBJ2-3

CDR3 DNA: TGTGCCAGCAGTTACTCGGCGGGAGTTCCGGCCGATACGCAGTATTTT
CDR3 protein: CASSYSAGVPADTQYF
V gene: TRBV28
clone size: many
D gene: TRBD2
J gene: TRBJ2-3

CDR3 DNA: TGTGCCAGCAGTCCCCTGACAGATGCTACTAATGAAAAACTGTTTTTT
CDR3 protein: CASSPLTDATNEKLFF
V gene: TRBV27
clone size: many
D gene: NA
J gene: TRBJ1-4

CDR3 DNA: TGCAGTGCTAGGGGGACAGGGGCTCGGAATGAAAAACTGTTTTTT
CDR3 protein: CSARGTGARNEKLFF
V gene: TRBV20-1
clone size: few
D gene: TRBD1
J gene: TRBJ1-4

CDR3 DNA: TGTGCCAGCAGGGACCGGGGCTATAATGAAAAACTGTTTTTT
CDR3 protein: CASRDRGYNEKLFF
V gene: TRBV12-3/TRBV12-4
clone size: NA
D gene: NA
J gene: TRBJ1-4

CDR3 DNA: TGCAGCGTTGAAGATTTGGGCGAGCAGTACTTC
CDR3 protein: CSVEDLGEQYF
V gene: TRBV29-1
clone size: few
D gene: NA
J gene: TRBJ2-7

CDR3 DNA: TGTGCCAGCAGCCAGACAGGGAACAATCAGCCCCAGCATTTT
CDR3 protein: CASSQTGNNQPQHF
V gene: TRBV3-1
clone size: many
D gene: TRBD1
J gene: TRBJ1-5

CDR3 DNA: TGCAGTGCTAGAGTGGAGGCTTCCGTAGCGTCCCTCGGGGAGCAGTACTTC
CDR3 protein: CSARVEASVASLGEQYF
V gene: TRBV20-1
clone size: many
D gene: NA
J gene: TRBJ2-7

CDR3 DNA: TGCAGTGCTAGAGTCCCGTCCTCTGGAAACACCATATATTTT
CDR3 protein: CSARVPSSGNTIYF
V gene: TRBV20-1
clone size: many
D gene: NA
J gene: TRBJ1-3

CDR3 DNA: TGCAGCGCCCCGCGGGGGCGGGAGGGAGGTGAGACCCAGTACTTC
CDR3 protein: CSAPRGREGGETQYF
V gene: TRBV29-1
clone size: NA
D gene: TRBD2
J gene: TRBJ2-5

CDR3 DNA: TGTGCCAGCAGCCCAGCTGGAGCGGGGGGGCGGAACGGGGAGCTGTTTTTT
CDR3 protein: CASSPAGAGGRNGELFF
V gene: TRBV7-2
clone size: few
D gene: TRBD2
J gene: TRBJ2-2

CDR3 DNA: TGTGCCAGCAGCCCGCCGCCAGGGTATGCAACTAATGAAAAACTGTTTTTT
CDR3 protein: CASSPPPGYATNEKLFF
V gene: TRBV7-9
clone size: few
D gene: NA
J gene: TRBJ1-4

CDR3 DNA: TGTGCCAGCAGCCTGGAGGGGGCGCAGAGGCAGTATTTT
CDR3 protein: CASSLEGAQRQYF
V gene: TRBV3-1
clone size: NA
D gene: NA
J gene: TRBJ2-3

CDR3 DNA: TGTGCCACCAGTGATTCCTGGCAGGGGAACAATGAGCAGTTCTTC
CDR3 protein: CATSDSWQGNNEQFF
V gene: TRBV24-1
clone size: many
D gene: NA
J gene: TRBJ2-1

CDR3 DNA: TGTGCCAGCATCTTTACTGAAGCTTTCTTT
CDR3 protein: CASIFTEAFF
V gene: TRBV6-1
clone size: many
D gene: NA
J gene: TRBJ1-1

CDR3 DNA: TGTGCCAGCAGCGTCGACGGAAACTACGAGCAGTACTTC
CDR3 protein: CASSVDGNYEQYF
V gene: TRBV9
clone size: many
D gene: NA
J gene: TRBJ2-7

CDR3 DNA: TGTGCCAGCAGTAACCACGAGCAGTACTTC
CDR3 protein: CASSNHEQYF
V gene: TRBV2
clone size: few
D gene: NA
J gene: TRBJ2-7

CDR3 DNA: TGTGCCATGTCCCCCGGGAGGGGGGGAGATACGCAGTATTTT
CDR3 protein: CAMSPGRGGDTQYF
V gene: TRBV10-3
clone size: few
D gene: TRBD2
J gene: TRBJ2-3

CDR3 DNA: TGTGCCAGCAGCTTAGCGTTCCAGACGGCAGATACGCAGTATTTT
CDR3 protein: CASSLAFQTADTQYF
V gene: TRBV7-2
clone size: NA
D gene: NA
J gene: TRBJ2-3

CDR3 DNA: TGTGCCAGCAGCCACGTCTTGGGGAGCAATGAGCAGTTCTTC
CDR3 protein: CASSHVLGSNEQFF
V gene: TRBV7-9
clone size: NA
D gene: NA
J gene: TRBJ2-1

CDR3 DNA: TGTGCCAGCACCTTCAGGGCGGTCGGAGTGGAAAAACTGTTTTTT
CDR3 protein: CASTFRAVGVEKLFF
V gene: TRBV5-6
clone size: NA
D gene: NA
J gene: TRBJ1-4

CDR3 DNA: TGTGCCAGCAGTGACATTCGAAGGCGGGAGGCCCCCTACGAGCAGTACTTC
CDR3 protein: CASSDIRRREAPYEQYF
V gene: TRBV6-1
clone size: many
D gene: TRBD2
J gene: TRBJ2-7

CDR3 DNA: TGTGCCAGCAGTGAGGCAGATACGCAGTATTTT
CDR3 protein: CASSEADTQYF
V gene: TRBV10-2
clone size: many
D gene: NA
J gene: TRBJ2-3

CDR3 DNA: TGCAGCGCACCCCATCTGGGACTAGCGGGGAATCCTCGAAGCTCCTACAATGAGCAGTTCTTC
CDR3 protein: CSAPHLGLAGNPRSSYNEQFF
V gene: TRBV29-1
clone size: many
D gene: TRBD2
J gene: TRBJ2-1

CDR3 DNA: TGTGCCAGCAGCTTAGCGGGGTCCGGGCTATCTAATGAAAAACTGTTTTTT
CDR3 protein: CASSLAGSGLSNEKLFF
V gene: TRBV7-9
clone size: NA
D gene: NA
J gene: TRBJ1-4

CDR3 DNA: TGTGCCAGCAGTGACCCGACAGGGTATGTCTCCTACAATGAGCAGTTCTTC
CDR3 protein: CASSDPTGYVSYNEQFF
V gene: TRBV6-4
clone size: few
D gene: TRBD1
J gene: TRBJ2-1

CDR3 DNA: TGTGCCAGCAGTCCCGCGGGACCTAGCAATCAGCCCCAGCATTTT
CDR3 protein: CASSPAGPSNQPQHF
V gene: TRBV6-5
clone size: many
D gene: NA
J gene: TRBJ1-5

CDR3 DNA: TGTGCCAGCAGCCAAGAACGACGGAGAGTGGAGCTGTTTTTT
CDR3 protein: CASSQERRRVELFF
V gene: TRBV4-2
clone size: many
D gene: NA
J gene: TRBJ2-2

CDR3 DNA: TGTGCCAGCAAAAACGAGCGGGGATTCTCCTACGAGCAGTACTTC
CDR3 protein: CASKNERGFSYEQYF
V gene: TRBV2
clone size: many
D gene: TRBD2
J gene: TRBJ2-7

CDR3 DNA: TGTGCCAGCAGTTACTCGGCGGACAGTAATCAGCCCCAGCATTTT
CDR3 protein: CASSYSADSNQPQHF
V gene: TRBV6-5
clone size: many
D gene: NA
J gene: TRBJ1-5

CDR3 DNA: TGTGCCAGCAGCTTAGCGAGAGGCAATGAGCAGTTCTTC
CDR3 protein: CASSLARGNEQFF
V gene: TRBV7-2
clone size: many
D gene: NA
J gene: TRBJ2-1